This TCR beta chain was retrieved from a study of shared clonotypes between healthy human individuals. Assay used: immunoSEQ multiplex PCR; TCRdb lists only in-frame clones, some missing. The sample shows some 1.5 million clones, nearly 99% of them seen only once. This clone was found once. Germline loops: CDR1 KGHSH, CDR2 LQKENI. The CDR3 spans 15 residues. Trimming removed 6 bases from V and 9 bases from J; junction bases left unmatched: 11. The receptor was isolated from a man aged 25 to 40 in good health. Sequencing used naive CD4+ T cells sorted from blood. Subset here: CD45RA+ positively selected. This chain uses TRBV18 with TRBJ1-5, with TRBD1 matching over 10 bases. CDR3 sequence: CASSAGTGAFGPQHF. DNA for the CDR3: TGTGCCAGCTCGGCCGGGACAGGGGCCTTCGGGCCCCAGCATTTT.